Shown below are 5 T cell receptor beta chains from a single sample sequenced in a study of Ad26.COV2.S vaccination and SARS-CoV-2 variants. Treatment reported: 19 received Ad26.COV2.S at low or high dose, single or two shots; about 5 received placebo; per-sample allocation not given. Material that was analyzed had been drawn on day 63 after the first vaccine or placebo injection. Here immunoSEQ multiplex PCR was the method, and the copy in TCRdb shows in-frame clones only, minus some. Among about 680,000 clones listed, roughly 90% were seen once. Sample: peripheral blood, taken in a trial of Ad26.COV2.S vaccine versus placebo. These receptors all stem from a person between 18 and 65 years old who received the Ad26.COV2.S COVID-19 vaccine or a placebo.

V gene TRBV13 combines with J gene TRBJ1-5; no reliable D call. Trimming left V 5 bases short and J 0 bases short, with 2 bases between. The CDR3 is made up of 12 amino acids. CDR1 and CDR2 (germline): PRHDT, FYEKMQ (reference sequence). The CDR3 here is CASSRSNQPQHF. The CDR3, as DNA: TGTGCCAGCAGCCGTAGCAATCAGCCCCAGCATTTT.

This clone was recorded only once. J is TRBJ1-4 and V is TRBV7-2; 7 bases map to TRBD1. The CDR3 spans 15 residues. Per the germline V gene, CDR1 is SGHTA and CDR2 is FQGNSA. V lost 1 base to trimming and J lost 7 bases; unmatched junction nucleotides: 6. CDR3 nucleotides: TGTGCCAGCAGCTTAGGTCAGGGGGTTAGTGAAAAACTGTTTTTT. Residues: CASSLGQGVSEKLFF.

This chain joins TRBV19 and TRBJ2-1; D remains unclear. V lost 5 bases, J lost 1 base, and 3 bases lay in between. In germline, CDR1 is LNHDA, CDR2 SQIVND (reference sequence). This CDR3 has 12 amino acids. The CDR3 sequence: CASSPSYNEQFF. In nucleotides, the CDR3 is TGTGCCAGTAGTCCGTCCTACAATGAGCAGTTCTTC.

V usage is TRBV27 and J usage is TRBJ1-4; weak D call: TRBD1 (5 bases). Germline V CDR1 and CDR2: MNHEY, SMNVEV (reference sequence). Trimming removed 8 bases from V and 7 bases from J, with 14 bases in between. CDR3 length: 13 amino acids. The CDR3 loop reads CASRQGRGEKLFF. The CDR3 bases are TGTGCCAGCCGGCAGGGCCGAGGTGAAAAACTGTTTTTT.

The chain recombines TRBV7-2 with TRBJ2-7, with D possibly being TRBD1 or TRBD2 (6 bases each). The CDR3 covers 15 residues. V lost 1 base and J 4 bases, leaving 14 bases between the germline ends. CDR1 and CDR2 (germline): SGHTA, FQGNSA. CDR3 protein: CASSLVGQGGYEQYF. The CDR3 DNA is TGTGCCAGCAGCTTAGTGGGACAAGGAGGGTACGAGCAGTACTTC. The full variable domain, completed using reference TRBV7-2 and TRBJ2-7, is GAGVSQSPSNKVTEKGKDVELRCDPISGHTALYWYRQSLGQGLEFLIYFQGNSAPDKSGLPSDRFSAERTGGSVSTLTIQRTQQEDSAVYLCASSLVGQGGYEQYFGPGTRLTVT.